The rows below give T cell receptor beta chains drawn from one sample of a study of blood T cells in healthy people across ages. TCRdb reanalysed the 5' RACE reads using MiXCR and keeps one entry per CDR3 protein. The sample has around 1.1 million distinct CDR3 sequences, more than 30% seen once. The source material was blood. Receptors were obtained from a man younger than 35 in good health. Each CDR3 is given with its conserved first and last residue. A D gene is named only where the DNA matches it firmly. Only some rows state a clone size, as once, few, many or a class for expanded clones.

len	d_gene	v_gene	abundance	j_gene	CDR3aa	CDR3nt
14	.	TRBV6-6	.	TRBJ1-5	CASSDSGRAQPQHF	TGTGCCAGCAGTGACTCGGGCAGGGCTCAGCCCCAGCATTTT
11	.	TRBV7-9	.	TRBJ1-2	CANRPRDGYTF	TGTGCCAACAGACCTCGGGATGGCTACACCTTC
14	TRBD1	TRBV6-6	.	TRBJ2-7	CASRDRGPYNEQYF	TGTGCCAGCAGGGACAGGGGGCCCTACAATGAGCAGTACTTC
13	TRBD1	TRBV19	.	TRBJ1-2	CAGSRDRGYGYTF	TGTGCCGGATCCCGGGACAGGGGCTATGGCTACACCTTC
12	.	TRBV9	.	TRBJ1-1	CASSSRDAAAFF	TGTGCCAGCAGCTCCCGGGACGCTGCAGCTTTCTTT
16	TRBD1	TRBV12-3/TRBV12-4	.	TRBJ1-4	CASSPDRGGANEKLFF	TGTGCCAGCAGTCCCGACAGGGGAGGTGCTAATGAAAAACTGTTTTTT
14	.	TRBV27	.	TRBJ1-1	CASSGQWMNTEAFF	TGTGCCAGCAGTGGACAGTGGATGAACACTGAAGCTTTCTTT
14	TRBD1	TRBV12-3/TRBV12-4	few	TRBJ1-3	CASSRQGFGNTIYF	TGTGCCAGCAGTAGACAGGGTTTCGGAAACACCATATATTTT
13	.	TRBV6-5	.	TRBJ2-3	CASSDSRSDTQYF	TGTGCCAGCAGTGACTCACGGTCAGATACGCAGTATTTT
14	TRBD1	TRBV19	.	TRBJ1-1	CASSIQGARTEAFF	TGTGCCAGTAGTATACAGGGGGCGCGTACTGAAGCTTTCTTT
14	.	TRBV27	.	TRBJ1-5	CASSLSLGVQPQHF	TGTGCCAGCAGTTTATCGCTGGGGGTTCAGCCCCAGCATTTT
14	.	TRBV27	.	TRBJ2-7	CASSLSVRGYEQYF	TGTGCCAGCAGTTTATCGGTCAGGGGTTACGAGCAGTACTTC
18	TRBD1	TRBV7-3	.	TRBJ2-5	CASSLTPAGTGASATQYF	TGTGCCAGCAGCCTAACTCCCGCCGGGACAGGCGCTTCAGCTACCCAGTACTTC
10	.	TRBV2	.	TRBJ2-5	CASKYDEQYF	TGTGCCAGCAAGTATGATGAGCAGTACTTC
15	.	TRBV12-3/TRBV12-4	.	TRBJ2-2	CASSPRTLNTGELFF	TGTGCCAGCAGTCCGAGGACACTTAACACCGGGGAGCTGTTTTTT
13	.	TRBV21-1	.	TRBJ1-5	CASSKSGYQPQHF	TGTGCCAGCAGCAAGTCAGGTTATCAGCCCCAGCATTTT
13	.	TRBV7-2	few	TRBJ2-3	CASSKRVADTQYF	TGTGCCAGCAGCAAGAGGGTAGCGGATACGCAGTATTTT
14	.	TRBV20-1	.	TRBJ1-5	CSATRQSSNQPQHF	TGCAGTGCTACACGACAGAGTAGCAATCAGCCCCAGCATTTT
21	TRBD1	TRBV9	.	TRBJ1-1	CASSAYPILTGRRDMNTEAFF	TGTGCCAGCAGCGCGTACCCCATTCTGACAGGGAGGAGGGATATGAACACTGAAGCTTTCTTT
17	TRBD2	TRBV7-8	.	TRBJ2-7	CASSFNSGGAVYNEQYF	TGTGCCAGCAGCTTCAATAGCGGGGGGGCGGTCTACAATGAGCAGTACTTC
16	TRBD2	TRBV5-1	.	TRBJ2-5	CASSPLRAGGQETQYF	TGCGCCAGCAGCCCCCTGAGGGCGGGGGGCCAAGAGACCCAGTACTTC
16	.	TRBV4-3	few	TRBJ2-3	CASSQDRRRTTDTQYF	TGCGCCAGCAGCCAAGATCGGCGCAGAACCACAGATACGCAGTATTTT
15	.	TRBV24-1	.	TRBJ2-3	CATSAPQGGTDTQYF	TGTGCCACCAGTGCCCCACAGGGTGGCACAGATACGCAGTATTTT
17	TRBD1	TRBV12-3/TRBV12-4	few	TRBJ1-2	CASSLTRDRSSNYGYTF	TGTGCCAGCAGTTTAACCCGGGACAGATCTTCTAACTATGGCTACACCTTC
16	.	TRBV2	.	TRBJ2-3	CASSEFRGAFTDTQYF	TGTGCCAGCAGTGAATTTAGGGGCGCTTTCACAGATACGCAGTATTTT
15	.	TRBV12-3/TRBV12-4	.	TRBJ2-3	CASSLRASELDTQYF	TGTGCCAGCAGTTTAAGGGCTTCGGAATTAGATACGCAGTATTTT
16	TRBD2	TRBV6-1	.	TRBJ2-3	CASSALAGGDTDTQYF	TGTGCCAGCAGTGCCCTAGCGGGGGGGGACACAGATACGCAGTATTTT
14	.	TRBV12-5	.	TRBJ2-5	CASGEDGYQETQYF	TGTGCTAGTGGTGAGGACGGCTACCAAGAGACCCAGTACTTC
15	TRBD2	TRBV27	.	TRBJ2-3	CASRRVGGTTDTQYF	TGTGCCAGCCGCCGCGTGGGGGGGACGACAGATACGCAGTATTTT
13	.	TRBV6-6	few	TRBJ2-7	CASQTASSYEQYF	TGTGCCAGCCAGACAGCGAGCTCCTACGAGCAGTACTTC
13	.	TRBV7-2	.	TRBJ1-2	CASSLSSGFGYTF	TGTGCCAGCAGCTTATCGTCCGGGTTTGGCTACACCTTC
17	TRBD2	TRBV25-1	.	TRBJ2-5	CASSALAGDRKQETQYF	TGTGCCAGCAGTGCACTAGCGGGGGACCGAAAACAAGAGACCCAGTACTTC
17	.	TRBV10-3	.	TRBJ1-2	CAIISGDSRSVEYGYTF	TGTGCCATCATATCAGGAGACAGTCGAAGCGTGGAATATGGCTACACCTTC
16	TRBD2	TRBV7-2	few	TRBJ2-1	CASSLLTGGLFHEQFF	TGTGCCAGCAGCTTATTGACGGGGGGGCTCTTCCATGAGCAGTTCTTC
15	.	TRBV20-1	.	TRBJ1-5	CSARETVNLYQPQHF	TGCAGTGCTAGAGAGACAGTGAACTTATATCAGCCCCAGCATTTT
14	.	TRBV7-2	.	TRBJ1-2	CASSQRSVDYDYTF	TGTGCCAGCAGCCAGCGATCGGTAGACTATGACTACACCTTC
13	.	TRBV29-1	.	TRBJ1-1	CSAGGGLNTEAFF	TGCAGCGCGGGGGGGGGTTTGAACACTGAAGCTTTCTTT
18	TRBD1	TRBV20-1	.	TRBJ2-1	CSARDLKGTGGMQETQFF	TGCAGTGCTAGAGATCTAAAGGGCACAGGGGGCATGCAAGAGACCCAGTTCTTC
18	TRBD2	TRBV12-3/TRBV12-4	.	TRBJ2-7	CASSLVSRGLAEYNEQYF	TGTGCCAGCAGTTTAGTCTCGAGAGGACTAGCGGAATACAATGAGCAGTACTTC
12	.	TRBV24-1	few	TRBJ1-2	CATSNPQGTYTF	TGTGCCACCAGTAACCCACAGGGAACCTACACCTTC
16	.	TRBV13	.	TRBJ2-7	CASSGSRGRATYEQYF	TGTGCCAGCAGCGGATCCAGGGGCAGGGCCACCTACGAGCAGTACTTC
13	.	TRBV15	few	TRBJ2-3	CATSRDPSDTQYF	TGTGCCACCAGCAGAGATCCATCAGATACGCAGTATTTT
15	.	TRBV20-1	.	TRBJ1-1	CSARDMNGSNTEAFF	TGCAGTGCTAGAGATATGAACGGTTCGAACACTGAAGCTTTCTTT
13	TRBD1	TRBV3-1	once	TRBJ2-7	CASSHGTGYEQYF	TGTGCCAGCAGCCACGGGACAGGGTACGAGCAGTACTTC
14	.	TRBV28	.	TRBJ2-1	CASSTIRVRNEQFF	TGTGCCAGCAGTACAATTCGGGTCAGAAATGAGCAGTTCTTC
13	.	TRBV24-1	.	TRBJ2-4	CATSDGTKSTQYF	TGTGCCACCAGTGACGGGACGAAAAGCACCCAGTACTTC
16	.	TRBV12-5	many	TRBJ2-2	CASGFLLLDNTGELFF	TGTGCTAGTGGTTTTCTGTTGCTAGATAACACCGGGGAGCTGTTTTTT
15	TRBD1	TRBV20-1	few	TRBJ2-1	CSAPKGTGFRNEQFF	TGCAGTGCTCCCAAGGGGACAGGGTTCCGCAATGAGCAGTTCTTC
14	.	TRBV4-2	once	TRBJ1-4	CASSQGGYGEKLFF	TGTGCCAGCAGCCAAGGGGGGTACGGTGAAAAACTGTTTTTT